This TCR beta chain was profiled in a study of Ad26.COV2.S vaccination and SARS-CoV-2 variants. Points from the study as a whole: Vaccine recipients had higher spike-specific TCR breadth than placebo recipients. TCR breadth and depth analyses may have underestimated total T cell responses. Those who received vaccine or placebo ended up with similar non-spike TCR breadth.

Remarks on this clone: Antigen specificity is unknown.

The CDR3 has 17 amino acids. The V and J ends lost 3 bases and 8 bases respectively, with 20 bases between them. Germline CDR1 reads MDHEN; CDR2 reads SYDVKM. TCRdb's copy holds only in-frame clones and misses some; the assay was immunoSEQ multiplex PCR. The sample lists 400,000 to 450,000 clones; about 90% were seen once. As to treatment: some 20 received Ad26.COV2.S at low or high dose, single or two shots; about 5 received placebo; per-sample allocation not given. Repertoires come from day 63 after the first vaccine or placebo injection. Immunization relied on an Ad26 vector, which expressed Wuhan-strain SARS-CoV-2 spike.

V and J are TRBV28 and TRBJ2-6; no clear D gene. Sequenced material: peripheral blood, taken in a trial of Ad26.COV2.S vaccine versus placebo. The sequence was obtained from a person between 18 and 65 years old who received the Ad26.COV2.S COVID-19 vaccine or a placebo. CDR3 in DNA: TGTGCCAGCAGTTTCGGAGTTTCCAATCTGGGGTCCAACGTCCTGACTTTC. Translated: CASSFGVSNLGSNVLTF.